This T cell receptor beta chain was sequenced for a study of shared T cell receptors in the human thymus. V trimming: 4 bases; J trimming: 5 bases; junction bases outside the gene matches: 8. The CDR3 has 17 amino acids. Germline CDR1 SGHRS, CDR2 YFSETQ. The protocol was immunoSEQ multiplex PCR, while the TCRdb copy is restricted to in-frame clones and leaves out a portion. This sample has fewer than 700,000 clones, with 88% found just once. These data are also associated with another study on human thymus T cells. That work states: Thymic resections from corrective heart surgery supplied the tissue.

The TCR comes from a boy less than two years old with a congenital heart defect. The V gene is TRBV5-1, the J gene TRBJ2-3, with TRBD2 matching 15 bases. Source material: thymocytes. CDR3: CASSLGLAGGWEDTQYF. CDR3 DNA: TGCGCCAGCAGCCTCGGACTAGCGGGAGGGTGGGAAGATACGCAGTATTTT.